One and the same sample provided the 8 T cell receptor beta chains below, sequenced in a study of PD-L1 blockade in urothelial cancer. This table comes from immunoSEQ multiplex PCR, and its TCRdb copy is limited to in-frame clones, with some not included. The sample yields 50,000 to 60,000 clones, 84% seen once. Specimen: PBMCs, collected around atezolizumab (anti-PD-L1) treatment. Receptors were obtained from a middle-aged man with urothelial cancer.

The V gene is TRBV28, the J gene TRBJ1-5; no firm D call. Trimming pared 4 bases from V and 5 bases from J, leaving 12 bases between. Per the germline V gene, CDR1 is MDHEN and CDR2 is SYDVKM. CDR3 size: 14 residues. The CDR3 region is CASSYYTEYQPQHF. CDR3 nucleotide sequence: TGTGCCAGCAGTTATTATACAGAATATCAGCCCCAGCATTTT.

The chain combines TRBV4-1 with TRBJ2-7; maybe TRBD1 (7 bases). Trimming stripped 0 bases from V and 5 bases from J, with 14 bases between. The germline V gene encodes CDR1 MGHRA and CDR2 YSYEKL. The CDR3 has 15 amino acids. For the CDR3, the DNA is TGCGCCAGCAGCCAAGAGGGCAGGGGGGCCCACGAGCAGTACTTC. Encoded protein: CASSQEGRGAHEQYF.

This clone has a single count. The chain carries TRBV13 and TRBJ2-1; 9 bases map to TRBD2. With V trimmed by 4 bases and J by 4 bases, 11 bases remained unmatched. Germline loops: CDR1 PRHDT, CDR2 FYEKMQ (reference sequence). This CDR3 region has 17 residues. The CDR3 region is CASSSDQSGRKYNEQFF. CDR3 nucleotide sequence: TGTGCCAGCAGCTCAGACCAAAGCGGGAGGAAATACAATGAGCAGTTCTTC.

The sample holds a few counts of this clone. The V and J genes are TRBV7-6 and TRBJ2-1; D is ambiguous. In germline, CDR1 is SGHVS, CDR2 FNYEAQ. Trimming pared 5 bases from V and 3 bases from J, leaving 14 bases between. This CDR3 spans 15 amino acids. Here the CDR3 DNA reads TGTGCCAGCAGCGCCGAGGTCACGATCTACAATGAGCAGTTCTTC. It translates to CASSAEVTIYNEQFF.

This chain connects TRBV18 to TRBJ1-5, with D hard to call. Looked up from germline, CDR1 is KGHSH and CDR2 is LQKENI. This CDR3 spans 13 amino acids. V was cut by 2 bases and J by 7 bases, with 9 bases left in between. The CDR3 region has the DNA TGTGCCAGCTCACCAGGGCCTGGACAGCCCCAGCATTTT. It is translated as CASSPGPGQPQHF.

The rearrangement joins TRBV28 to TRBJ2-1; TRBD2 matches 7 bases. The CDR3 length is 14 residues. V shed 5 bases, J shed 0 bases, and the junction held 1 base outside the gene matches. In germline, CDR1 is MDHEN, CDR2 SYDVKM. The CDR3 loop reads CASSLADSYNEQFF. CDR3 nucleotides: TGTGCCAGCAGTCTAGCGGACTCCTACAATGAGCAGTTCTTC. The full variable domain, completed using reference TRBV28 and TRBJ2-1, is DVKVTQSSRYLVKRTGEKVFLECVQDMDHENMFWYRQDPGLGLRLIYFSYDVKMKEKGDIPEGYSVSREKKERFSLILESASTNQTSMYLCASSLADSYNEQFFGPGTRLTVL.

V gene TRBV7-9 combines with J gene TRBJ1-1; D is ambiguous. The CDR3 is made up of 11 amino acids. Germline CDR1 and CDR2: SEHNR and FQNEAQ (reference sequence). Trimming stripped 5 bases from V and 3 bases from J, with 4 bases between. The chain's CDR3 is CASSPYTEAFF. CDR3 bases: TGTGCCAGCAGCCCCTACACTGAAGCTTTCTTT. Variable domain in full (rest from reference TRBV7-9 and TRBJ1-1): DTGVSQNPRHKITKRGQNVTFRCDPISEHNRLYWYRQTLGQGPEFLTYFQNEAQLEKSRLLSDRFSAERPKGSFSTLEIQRTEQGDSAMYLCASSPYTEAFFGQGTRLTVV.

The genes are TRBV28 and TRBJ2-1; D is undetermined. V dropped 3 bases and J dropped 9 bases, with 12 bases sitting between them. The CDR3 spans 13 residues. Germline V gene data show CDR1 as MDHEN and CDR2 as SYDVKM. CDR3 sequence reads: CASSLGPLPEQFF. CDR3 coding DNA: TGTGCCAGCAGTTTGGGCCCCTTGCCTGAGCAGTTCTTC.